Included here is one T cell receptor (beta chain) sequence, with context. The antigen is undetermined. Time point described: week 11, during vaccination. Every vaccination contained 300 ug of the mutant IDH1 20-mer peptide and was paired with topical imiquimod. This record belongs to a study of a mutant IDH1 vaccine in newly diagnosed glioma. Study as a whole: Vaccinations, eight in total, occurred in weeks 1, 3, 5, 7, 11, 15, 19, 23. Mean patient age was around 40 years; approximately 62% were male and 37.5% female. Patients got radiotherapy, temozolomide, or both beforehand, and most got both. Study conclusions and caveats: Alterations occurring in top peripheral T cell clonotypes seemed unrelated to pseudoprogression.

Assay: immunoSEQ multiplex PCR; the TCRdb copy retains only in-frame clones and omits some. The sample contains about 52,000 clones, 91% of which appear only once. The CDR3 extends over 13 amino acids. Germline CDR1 ENHRY, CDR2 SYGVKD. The germline V and J ends were trimmed by 3 bases and 2 bases, with 8 bases remaining between them. The source material was PBMCs, sampled from a glioma patient whose treatment included an IDH1 peptide vaccine. This clonotype was obtained from a man over 45 with glioma. The chain is built from TRBV10-3 and TRBJ2-7, with D perhaps TRBD2 (6 bases). The CDR3 loop reads CAISDSGPYEQYF. The CDR3 nucleotides read TGTGCCATCAGTGATAGCGGACCCTACGAGCAGTACTTC.